Listed below are T cell receptor beta chains from one sample, sequenced in a study of blood T cell repertoires in COVID-19. Method: immunoSEQ multiplex PCR; TCRdb's copy keeps in-frame clones and lacks some. The sample consists of roughly 100,000 clones, about four fifths of them appearing once. The sequencing input was peripheral blood. All receptors come from a woman of 80 years or more with active or convalescent COVID-19. The CDR3 runs from the conserved cysteine through the conserved F or W. D genes are given only for firm matches. Not all rows give a size; the values are once, few, many and, for expanded clones, a class.

j_call,clone_size,v_call,d_call,cdr3_nt,cdr3_aa
TRBJ2-3,NA,TRBV9,NA,TGTGCCAGCAGCGTAGACAGGAGCACAGATACGCAGTATTTT,CASSVDRSTDTQYF
TRBJ2-1,NA,TRBV9,TRBD1,TGTGCCAGCAGCGTAGCGGGGACAGGGGGCGCTTCCTACAATGAGCAGTTCTTC,CASSVAGTGGASYNEQFF
TRBJ1-5,NA,TRBV24-1,NA,TGTGCCACCAGTGCCAAACCGGGGGGGGTAGAGCCCCAGCATTTT,CATSAKPGGVEPQHF
TRBJ1-2,once,TRBV20-1,NA,TGCAGTGCTAGTAGGCTCGCGGGGGGATTGGAGATCTATGGCTACACCTTC,CSASRLAGGLEIYGYTF
TRBJ2-1,NA,TRBV2,TRBD2,TGTGCCAGCAGTGCACGATCCGGACTAGCGGGAGGTGAGCAGTTCTTC,CASSARSGLAGGEQFF
TRBJ2-2,NA,TRBV2,NA,TGTGCCAGCAGCTCAGAACAGGGAATCGGGGAGCTGTTTTTT,CASSSEQGIGELFF
TRBJ2-7,once,TRBV2,TRBD2,TGTGCCAGCAGTGCACTAGCGGGAGGGCCTTACGAGCAGTACTTC,CASSALAGGPYEQYF
TRBJ2-1,NA,TRBV2,TRBD2,TGTGCCAGCAAAGGGACTAGCGCGGTGGGTGAGCAGTTCTTC,CASKGTSAVGEQFF
TRBJ2-5,once,TRBV7-3,TRBD2,TGTGCCAGCAGCGCCCGACTAGCGGGGCAAGAGACCCAGTACTTC,CASSARLAGQETQYF
TRBJ2-1,NA,TRBV5-4,NA,TGTGCCAGCAGCCCCGGACAGAACAATGAGCAGTTCTTC,CASSPGQNNEQFF
TRBJ1-1,NA,TRBV5-1,NA,TGTGCCAGCAGCTTGTACGCAGGCTCGAACACTGAAGCTTTCTTT,CASSLYAGSNTEAFF
TRBJ1-1,NA,TRBV9,TRBD1,TGTGCCAGCAGCGTAGTAGGGACAGGGGACACTGAAGCTTTCTTT,CASSVVGTGDTEAFF